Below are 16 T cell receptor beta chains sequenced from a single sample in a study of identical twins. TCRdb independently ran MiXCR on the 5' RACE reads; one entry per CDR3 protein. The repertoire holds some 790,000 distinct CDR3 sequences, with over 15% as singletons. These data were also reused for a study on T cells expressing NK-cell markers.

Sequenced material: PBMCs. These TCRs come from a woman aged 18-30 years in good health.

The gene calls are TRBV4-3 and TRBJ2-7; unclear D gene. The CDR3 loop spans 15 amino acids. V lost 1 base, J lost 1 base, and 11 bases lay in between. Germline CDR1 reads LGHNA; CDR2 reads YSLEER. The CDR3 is CASSQGWQASYEQYF. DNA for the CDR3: TGCGCCAGCAGCCAAGGGTGGCAGGCGTCCTACGAGCAGTACTTC.

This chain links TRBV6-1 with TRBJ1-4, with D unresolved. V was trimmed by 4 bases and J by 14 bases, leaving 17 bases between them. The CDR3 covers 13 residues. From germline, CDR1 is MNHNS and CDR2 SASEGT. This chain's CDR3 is CASSAPHGDGLFF. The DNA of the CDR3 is TGTGCCAGCAGTGCCCCTCATGGTGATGGGCTGTTTTTT.

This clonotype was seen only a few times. The CDR3 DNA reads TGTGCCAGCAGTAGCACCGGGACAGGGAGGGAAAAACTGTTTTTT. The encoded protein is CASSSTGTGREKLFF. V usage is TRBV6-1 and J usage is TRBJ1-4; 9 bases agree with TRBD1. J was trimmed by 8 bases and V by 5 bases; bases with no gene match: 9. This CDR3 spans 15 amino acids. CDR1 MNHNS and CDR2 SASEGT come from the germline V gene.

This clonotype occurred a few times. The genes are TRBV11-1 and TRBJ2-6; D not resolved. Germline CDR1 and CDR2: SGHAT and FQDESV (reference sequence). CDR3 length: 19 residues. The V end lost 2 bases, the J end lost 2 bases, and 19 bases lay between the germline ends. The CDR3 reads CASSLSSWALNAGANVLTF. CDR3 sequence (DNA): TGTGCCAGCAGCTTAAGCTCGTGGGCATTAAACGCTGGGGCCAACGTCCTGACTTTC.

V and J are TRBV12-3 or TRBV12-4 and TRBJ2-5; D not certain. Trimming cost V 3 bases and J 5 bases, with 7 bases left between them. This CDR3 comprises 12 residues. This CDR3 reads CASSLWDETQYF. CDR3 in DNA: TGTGCCAGCAGTTTGTGGGATGAGACCCAGTACTTC.

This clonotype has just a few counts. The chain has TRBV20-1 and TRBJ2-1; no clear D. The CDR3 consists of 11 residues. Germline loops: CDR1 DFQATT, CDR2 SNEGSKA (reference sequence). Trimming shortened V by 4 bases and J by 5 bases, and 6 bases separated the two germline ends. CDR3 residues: CSAITHNEQFF. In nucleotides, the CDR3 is TGCAGTGCTATTACCCACAATGAGCAGTTCTTC.

The CDR3 coding sequence is TGTGCCAGCAGTGGGGGAGCCGCAGGGCGTGAGGAGACCCAGTACTTC. Amino acids: CASSGGAAGREETQYF. This chain joins TRBV25-1 and TRBJ2-5; either TRBD1 or TRBD2 may fit D (5 bases each). Deletions cut 4 bases from V and 5 bases from J, with 20 bases between. Per the germline V gene, CDR1 is MGHDK and CDR2 is SYGVNS. The CDR3 is made up of 16 amino acids.

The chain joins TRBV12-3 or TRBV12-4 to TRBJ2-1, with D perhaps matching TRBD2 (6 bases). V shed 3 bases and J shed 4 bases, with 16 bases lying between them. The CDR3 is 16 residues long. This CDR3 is CASSLTRAGGYNEQFF. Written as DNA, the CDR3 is TGTGCCAGCAGTTTGACCCGGGCTGGGGGGTACAATGAGCAGTTCTTC.

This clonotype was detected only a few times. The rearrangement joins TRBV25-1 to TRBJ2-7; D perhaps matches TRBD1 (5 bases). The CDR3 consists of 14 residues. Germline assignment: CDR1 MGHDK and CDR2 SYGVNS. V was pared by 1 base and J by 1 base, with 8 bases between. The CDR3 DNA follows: TGTGCCAGCAGTGAATCAGGGATGTCCTACGAGCAGTACTTC. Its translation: CASSESGMSYEQYF.

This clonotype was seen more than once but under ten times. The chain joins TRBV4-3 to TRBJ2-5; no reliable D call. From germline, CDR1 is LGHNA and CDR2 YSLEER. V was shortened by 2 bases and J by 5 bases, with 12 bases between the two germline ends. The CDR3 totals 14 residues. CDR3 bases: TGCGCCAGCAGCCAAACAGTCGGGCTTGAGACCCAGTACTTC. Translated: CASSQTVGLETQYF.

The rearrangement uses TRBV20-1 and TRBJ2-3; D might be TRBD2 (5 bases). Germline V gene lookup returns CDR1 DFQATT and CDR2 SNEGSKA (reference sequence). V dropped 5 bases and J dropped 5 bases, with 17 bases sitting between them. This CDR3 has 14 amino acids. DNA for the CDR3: TGCAGTGCTTGGACTCTAGGAGAGCGAGATACGCAGTATTTT. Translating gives CSAWTLGERDTQYF.

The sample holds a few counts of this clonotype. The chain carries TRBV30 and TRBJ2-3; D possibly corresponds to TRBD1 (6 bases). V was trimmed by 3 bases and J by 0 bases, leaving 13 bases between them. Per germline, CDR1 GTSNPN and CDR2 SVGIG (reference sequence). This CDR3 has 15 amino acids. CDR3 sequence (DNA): TGTGCCTGGAGCGGCGGACAGTCCAGCACAGATACGCAGTATTTT. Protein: CAWSGGQSSTDTQYF.

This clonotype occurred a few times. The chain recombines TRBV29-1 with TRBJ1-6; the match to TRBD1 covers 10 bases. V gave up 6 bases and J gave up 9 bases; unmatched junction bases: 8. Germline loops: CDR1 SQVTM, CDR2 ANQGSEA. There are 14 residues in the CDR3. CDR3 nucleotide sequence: TGCAGCGTCCTAGACCGGGACAGGGGTTCACCCCTCCACTTT. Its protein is CSVLDRDRGSPLHF.

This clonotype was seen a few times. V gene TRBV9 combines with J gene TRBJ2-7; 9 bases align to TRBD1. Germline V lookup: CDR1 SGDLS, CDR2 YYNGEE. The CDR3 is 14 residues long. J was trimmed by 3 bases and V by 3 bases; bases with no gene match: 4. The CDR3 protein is CASSAGTGNYEQYF. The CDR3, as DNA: TGTGCCAGCAGCGCCGGGACAGGGAACTACGAGCAGTACTTC.

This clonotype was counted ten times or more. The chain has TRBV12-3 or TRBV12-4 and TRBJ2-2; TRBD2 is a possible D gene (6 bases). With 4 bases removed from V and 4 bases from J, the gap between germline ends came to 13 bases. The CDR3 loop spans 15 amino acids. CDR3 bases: TGTGCCAGCAGTTGGAGGGAAGGGTCCACCGGGGAGCTGTTTTTT. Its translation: CASSWREGSTGELFF.

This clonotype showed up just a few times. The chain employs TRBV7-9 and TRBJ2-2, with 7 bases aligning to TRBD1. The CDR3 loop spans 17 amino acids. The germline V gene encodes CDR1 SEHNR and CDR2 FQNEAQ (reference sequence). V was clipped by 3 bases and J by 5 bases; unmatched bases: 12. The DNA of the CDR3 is TGTGCCAGCAGCTTCGGGACAGTCCTAGAAGTGACCGGGGAGCTGTTTTTT. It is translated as CASSFGTVLEVTGELFF.